The 14 T cell receptor beta chains reported below all come from one sample, sequenced in a study of shared clonotypes between healthy human individuals (TCRdb year 2020). Library generation was performed with the immunoSEQ multiplex PCR assay. TCRdb provides this immuneACCESS table in a form limited to in-frame rearrangements. Some clones are lacking; in checked studies, under half of them reflect an unresolved V gene, and why the rest are absent is not known. The sample table contains about 2.1 million clones; only one count was recorded for around 93% of them. The ten largest make up approximately 1.7% of the sample. For the CD8 naive samples, CD45RO-negative cells were positively selected for CCR7, yielding a CD45RA+CCR7+ population from which TemRA cells were excluded. Material: naive CD8+ T cells from PBMCs. Per the publication, the cell subset or site label means: CD45RA+CCR7+. The receptors come from a man aged 18 to 29 in good health. Some clones in this sample may be carry-over from other donors' samples.

A note on this clone: The sample has other DNA sequences that encode this CDR3 too. The chain uses TRBV19 and TRBJ2-7, with D perhaps matching TRBD1 (6 bases). CDR1 LNHDA and CDR2 SQIVND come from the germline V gene (reference sequence). The CDR3 consists of 12 residues. Trimming took 6 bases from V and 4 from J, leaving 10 bases between them. CDR3 sequence: CASSPTGYEQYF. In nucleotides, the CDR3 is TGTGCCAGTAGCCCAACAGGGTACGAGCAGTACTTC.

The chain joins TRBV30 to TRBJ2-1, with D perhaps being TRBD1 or TRBD2 (5 bases each). V lost 5 bases and J 5 bases, leaving 16 bases between the germline ends. CDR1 is GTSNPN, CDR2 SVGIG, per germline (reference sequence). The CDR3 runs to 14 residues. The CDR3 nucleotides read TGTGCCTGGTTGGGTTTGGGACGTCACAATGAGCAGTTCTTC. Protein product: CAWLGLGRHNEQFF.

The rearrangement uses TRBV2 and TRBJ2-3, with D maybe TRBD2 (5 bases). In germline, CDR1 is SNHLY, CDR2 FYNNEI. V lost 4 bases to trimming and J lost 2 bases, with 10 bases between them. This CDR3 comprises 14 residues. DNA for the CDR3: TGTGCCAGCAGTGTAAGCGGACTCACAGATACGCAGTATTTT. Its translation: CASSVSGLTDTQYF.

The rearrangement joins TRBV25-1 to TRBJ2-1; D gene unclear. CDR1 MGHDK and CDR2 SYGVNS come from the germline V gene. Trimming cost V 5 bases and J 10 bases, with 6 bases left between them. The CDR3 loop spans 10 amino acids. The CDR3 region has the DNA TGTGCCAGCAGTATGGCAGAGCAGTTCTTC. Encoded protein: CASSMAEQFF.

V and J are TRBV10-3 and TRBJ2-7; a weak D match, TRBD2 (5 bases). Trimming stripped 5 bases from V and 3 bases from J, with 8 bases between. In germline, CDR1 is ENHRY, CDR2 SYGVKD. This CDR3 contains 12 residues. As DNA, the CDR3 is TGTGCCATCAGTTCGGCGGGCTACGAGCAGTACTTC. Its protein is CAISSAGYEQYF.

Points on this clone: The sample has other DNA sequences that encode this CDR3 too. The chain carries TRBV10-3 and TRBJ2-7; D is unresolved. The germline V gene has CDR1 ENHRY and CDR2 SYGVKD. CDR3 size: 13 residues. Trimming took 0 bases from V and 7 from J, leaving 10 bases between them. The CDR3 reads CAISESPRLEQYF. The DNA for the CDR3 is TGTGCCATCAGTGAGTCTCCCCGCCTAGAGCAGTACTTC.

The chain recombines TRBV4-1 with TRBJ1-5; perhaps TRBD1 as D (6 bases). Looked up from germline, CDR1 is MGHRA and CDR2 is YSYEKL. Trimming left V 4 bases short and J 3 bases short, with 10 bases between. The CDR3 is 14 residues long. The CDR3 here is CASSPTGPNQPQHF. The CDR3 coding sequence is TGCGCCAGCAGCCCGACAGGACCCAATCAGCCCCAGCATTTT.

The CDR3 DNA is TGTGCCAGCCGCCCTGGGGCCTACAATGAGCAGTTCTTC. The encoded protein is CASRPGAYNEQFF. V usage is TRBV27 and J usage is TRBJ2-1; D not certain. V was shortened by 8 bases and J by 2 bases, with 10 bases between the two germline ends. Germline V gene lookup returns CDR1 MNHEY and CDR2 SMNVEV (reference sequence). The CDR3 extends over 13 amino acids.

The table lists this clone with a count of one. The chain employs TRBV27 and TRBJ1-1; the D gene is possibly TRBD1 (5 bases). This CDR3 has 14 residues. The germline CDR1 and CDR2 sequences are MNHEY and SMNVEV (reference sequence). The ends were cut back, 6 bases at V and 4 bases at J, with 15 bases in the middle. In DNA, the CDR3 is TGTGCCAGCAGCCTGCGGGGGACGAGCACTGAAGCTTTCTTT. It translates to CASSLRGTSTEAFF.

The rearrangement links TRBV27 to TRBJ2-3, with a possible D match to TRBD2 (5 bases). The CDR3 runs 15 residues. The germline V gene encodes CDR1 MNHEY and CDR2 SMNVEV (reference sequence). Trimming removed 6 bases from V and 3 bases from J, with 16 bases in between. CDR3 sequence: CASSPVGSLTDTQYF. The CDR3 DNA is TGTGCCAGCAGCCCCGTAGGGAGTTTGACAGATACGCAGTATTTT.

The chain uses TRBV5-4 and TRBJ2-3; 12 positions agree with TRBD2. The V and J ends lost 1 base and 1 base, in that order; junction bases with no gene match: 10. Germline CDR1 SGHNT, CDR2 YYREEE (reference sequence). CDR3 length equals 19 residues. CDR3 coding DNA: TGTGCCAGCAGCTTGTTAGGCGGACTAGCGGGATTGGGCACAGATACGCAGTATTTT. This sequence encodes CASSLLGGLAGLGTDTQYF. Together with reference TRBV5-4 and TRBJ2-3, the CDR3 gives the full variable domain: ETGVTQSPTHLIKTRGQQVTLRCSSQSGHNTVSWYQQALGQGPQFIFQYYREEENGRGNFPPRFSGLQFPNYSSELNVNALELDDSALYLCASSLLGGLAGLGTDTQYFGPGTRLTVL.

This chain joins TRBV5-1 and TRBJ2-7; 8 bases agree with TRBD2. V dropped 3 bases and J dropped 7; count of bases not matched to a gene: 15. The germline V gene has CDR1 SGHRS and CDR2 YFSETQ. CDR3 length equals 16 residues. CDR3: CASSSGELSGRSEQYF. The CDR3 region has the DNA TGCGCCAGCAGCTCCGGCGAACTGAGCGGGAGAAGTGAGCAGTACTTC.

The chain recombines TRBV25-1 with TRBJ1-2, with D perhaps matching TRBD1 (6 bases). This CDR3 has 14 amino acids. V was pared by 2 bases and J by 6 bases, with 13 bases between. Per germline, CDR1 MGHDK and CDR2 SYGVNS. The CDR3, as DNA: TGTGCCAGCAGTGAACACAGGGAAGAGAATGGCTACACCTTC. Translating it yields CASSEHREENGYTF.

The rearrangement uses TRBV4-1 and TRBJ1-1; a weak D match, TRBD1 (5 bases). The germline V gene has CDR1 MGHRA and CDR2 YSYEKL. The CDR3 has 16 amino acids. V was pared by 1 base and J by 0 bases, with 12 bases between. CDR3 in DNA: TGCGCCAGCAGCCAAGGCACAGGTTACATGAACACTGAAGCTTTCTTT. It codes for CASSQGTGYMNTEAFF.